The present T cell receptor (beta chain) was sequenced within a study of beta chain features in type 1 diabetes. The authors reverse transcribed all of the isolated RNA, so sequencing captured expressed TCRB transcripts. Libraries were prepared by immunoSEQ multiplex PCR; TCRdb keeps only in-frame clonotypes and omits some of them. Altogether 620,000 or so clones are present, about 16% being singletons, with the ten largest covering roughly 0.098%. With 5 bases removed from V and 0 bases from J, the gap between germline ends came to 16 bases. The CDR3 is 16 residues long. The germline gives CDR1 SGHTA, CDR2 FQGNSA.

This receptor was identified in a man between 18 and 29 years old in good health. This chain uses TRBV7-2 with TRBJ1-2; no clear D gene. The sequenced sample was naive CD4+ T cells from blood. This CDR3 is CASSHTYGFANYGYTF. The CDR3 nucleotides are TGTGCCAGCAGCCATACGTACGGGTTCGCTAACTATGGCTACACCTTC.